This TCR beta chain was identified in a study of cytomegalovirus exposure and HLA in healthy donors. Study-wide results and limits: Cytomegalovirus status was reportedly diagnosed by the classifier with high specificity and sensitivity.

Remarks on this clone: Its matching antigen is unknown.

Both 60 Vbeta primers and 13 Jbeta primers went into the PCR. Profiled with immunoSEQ multiplex PCR; TCRdb holds only in-frame clones, not every one. The data contain under 200,000 clones, roughly 85% of them singletons. This TCR was recovered from a man aged 18 to 29 in good health and CMV-seropositive. Sequences were obtained from PBMCs.

CDR3 DNA sequence: TGTGCCAGCAGTCCGACAACAGGGCCCCCTGGAAACACCATATATTTT. Translating gives CASSPTTGPPGNTIYF. This rearrangement joins TRBV27 to TRBJ1-3; D might be TRBD1 (6 bases). The CDR3 length is 16 residues. Germline assignment: CDR1 MNHEY and CDR2 SMNVEV (reference sequence). Trimming removed 5 bases from V and 2 bases from J, with 16 bases in between.